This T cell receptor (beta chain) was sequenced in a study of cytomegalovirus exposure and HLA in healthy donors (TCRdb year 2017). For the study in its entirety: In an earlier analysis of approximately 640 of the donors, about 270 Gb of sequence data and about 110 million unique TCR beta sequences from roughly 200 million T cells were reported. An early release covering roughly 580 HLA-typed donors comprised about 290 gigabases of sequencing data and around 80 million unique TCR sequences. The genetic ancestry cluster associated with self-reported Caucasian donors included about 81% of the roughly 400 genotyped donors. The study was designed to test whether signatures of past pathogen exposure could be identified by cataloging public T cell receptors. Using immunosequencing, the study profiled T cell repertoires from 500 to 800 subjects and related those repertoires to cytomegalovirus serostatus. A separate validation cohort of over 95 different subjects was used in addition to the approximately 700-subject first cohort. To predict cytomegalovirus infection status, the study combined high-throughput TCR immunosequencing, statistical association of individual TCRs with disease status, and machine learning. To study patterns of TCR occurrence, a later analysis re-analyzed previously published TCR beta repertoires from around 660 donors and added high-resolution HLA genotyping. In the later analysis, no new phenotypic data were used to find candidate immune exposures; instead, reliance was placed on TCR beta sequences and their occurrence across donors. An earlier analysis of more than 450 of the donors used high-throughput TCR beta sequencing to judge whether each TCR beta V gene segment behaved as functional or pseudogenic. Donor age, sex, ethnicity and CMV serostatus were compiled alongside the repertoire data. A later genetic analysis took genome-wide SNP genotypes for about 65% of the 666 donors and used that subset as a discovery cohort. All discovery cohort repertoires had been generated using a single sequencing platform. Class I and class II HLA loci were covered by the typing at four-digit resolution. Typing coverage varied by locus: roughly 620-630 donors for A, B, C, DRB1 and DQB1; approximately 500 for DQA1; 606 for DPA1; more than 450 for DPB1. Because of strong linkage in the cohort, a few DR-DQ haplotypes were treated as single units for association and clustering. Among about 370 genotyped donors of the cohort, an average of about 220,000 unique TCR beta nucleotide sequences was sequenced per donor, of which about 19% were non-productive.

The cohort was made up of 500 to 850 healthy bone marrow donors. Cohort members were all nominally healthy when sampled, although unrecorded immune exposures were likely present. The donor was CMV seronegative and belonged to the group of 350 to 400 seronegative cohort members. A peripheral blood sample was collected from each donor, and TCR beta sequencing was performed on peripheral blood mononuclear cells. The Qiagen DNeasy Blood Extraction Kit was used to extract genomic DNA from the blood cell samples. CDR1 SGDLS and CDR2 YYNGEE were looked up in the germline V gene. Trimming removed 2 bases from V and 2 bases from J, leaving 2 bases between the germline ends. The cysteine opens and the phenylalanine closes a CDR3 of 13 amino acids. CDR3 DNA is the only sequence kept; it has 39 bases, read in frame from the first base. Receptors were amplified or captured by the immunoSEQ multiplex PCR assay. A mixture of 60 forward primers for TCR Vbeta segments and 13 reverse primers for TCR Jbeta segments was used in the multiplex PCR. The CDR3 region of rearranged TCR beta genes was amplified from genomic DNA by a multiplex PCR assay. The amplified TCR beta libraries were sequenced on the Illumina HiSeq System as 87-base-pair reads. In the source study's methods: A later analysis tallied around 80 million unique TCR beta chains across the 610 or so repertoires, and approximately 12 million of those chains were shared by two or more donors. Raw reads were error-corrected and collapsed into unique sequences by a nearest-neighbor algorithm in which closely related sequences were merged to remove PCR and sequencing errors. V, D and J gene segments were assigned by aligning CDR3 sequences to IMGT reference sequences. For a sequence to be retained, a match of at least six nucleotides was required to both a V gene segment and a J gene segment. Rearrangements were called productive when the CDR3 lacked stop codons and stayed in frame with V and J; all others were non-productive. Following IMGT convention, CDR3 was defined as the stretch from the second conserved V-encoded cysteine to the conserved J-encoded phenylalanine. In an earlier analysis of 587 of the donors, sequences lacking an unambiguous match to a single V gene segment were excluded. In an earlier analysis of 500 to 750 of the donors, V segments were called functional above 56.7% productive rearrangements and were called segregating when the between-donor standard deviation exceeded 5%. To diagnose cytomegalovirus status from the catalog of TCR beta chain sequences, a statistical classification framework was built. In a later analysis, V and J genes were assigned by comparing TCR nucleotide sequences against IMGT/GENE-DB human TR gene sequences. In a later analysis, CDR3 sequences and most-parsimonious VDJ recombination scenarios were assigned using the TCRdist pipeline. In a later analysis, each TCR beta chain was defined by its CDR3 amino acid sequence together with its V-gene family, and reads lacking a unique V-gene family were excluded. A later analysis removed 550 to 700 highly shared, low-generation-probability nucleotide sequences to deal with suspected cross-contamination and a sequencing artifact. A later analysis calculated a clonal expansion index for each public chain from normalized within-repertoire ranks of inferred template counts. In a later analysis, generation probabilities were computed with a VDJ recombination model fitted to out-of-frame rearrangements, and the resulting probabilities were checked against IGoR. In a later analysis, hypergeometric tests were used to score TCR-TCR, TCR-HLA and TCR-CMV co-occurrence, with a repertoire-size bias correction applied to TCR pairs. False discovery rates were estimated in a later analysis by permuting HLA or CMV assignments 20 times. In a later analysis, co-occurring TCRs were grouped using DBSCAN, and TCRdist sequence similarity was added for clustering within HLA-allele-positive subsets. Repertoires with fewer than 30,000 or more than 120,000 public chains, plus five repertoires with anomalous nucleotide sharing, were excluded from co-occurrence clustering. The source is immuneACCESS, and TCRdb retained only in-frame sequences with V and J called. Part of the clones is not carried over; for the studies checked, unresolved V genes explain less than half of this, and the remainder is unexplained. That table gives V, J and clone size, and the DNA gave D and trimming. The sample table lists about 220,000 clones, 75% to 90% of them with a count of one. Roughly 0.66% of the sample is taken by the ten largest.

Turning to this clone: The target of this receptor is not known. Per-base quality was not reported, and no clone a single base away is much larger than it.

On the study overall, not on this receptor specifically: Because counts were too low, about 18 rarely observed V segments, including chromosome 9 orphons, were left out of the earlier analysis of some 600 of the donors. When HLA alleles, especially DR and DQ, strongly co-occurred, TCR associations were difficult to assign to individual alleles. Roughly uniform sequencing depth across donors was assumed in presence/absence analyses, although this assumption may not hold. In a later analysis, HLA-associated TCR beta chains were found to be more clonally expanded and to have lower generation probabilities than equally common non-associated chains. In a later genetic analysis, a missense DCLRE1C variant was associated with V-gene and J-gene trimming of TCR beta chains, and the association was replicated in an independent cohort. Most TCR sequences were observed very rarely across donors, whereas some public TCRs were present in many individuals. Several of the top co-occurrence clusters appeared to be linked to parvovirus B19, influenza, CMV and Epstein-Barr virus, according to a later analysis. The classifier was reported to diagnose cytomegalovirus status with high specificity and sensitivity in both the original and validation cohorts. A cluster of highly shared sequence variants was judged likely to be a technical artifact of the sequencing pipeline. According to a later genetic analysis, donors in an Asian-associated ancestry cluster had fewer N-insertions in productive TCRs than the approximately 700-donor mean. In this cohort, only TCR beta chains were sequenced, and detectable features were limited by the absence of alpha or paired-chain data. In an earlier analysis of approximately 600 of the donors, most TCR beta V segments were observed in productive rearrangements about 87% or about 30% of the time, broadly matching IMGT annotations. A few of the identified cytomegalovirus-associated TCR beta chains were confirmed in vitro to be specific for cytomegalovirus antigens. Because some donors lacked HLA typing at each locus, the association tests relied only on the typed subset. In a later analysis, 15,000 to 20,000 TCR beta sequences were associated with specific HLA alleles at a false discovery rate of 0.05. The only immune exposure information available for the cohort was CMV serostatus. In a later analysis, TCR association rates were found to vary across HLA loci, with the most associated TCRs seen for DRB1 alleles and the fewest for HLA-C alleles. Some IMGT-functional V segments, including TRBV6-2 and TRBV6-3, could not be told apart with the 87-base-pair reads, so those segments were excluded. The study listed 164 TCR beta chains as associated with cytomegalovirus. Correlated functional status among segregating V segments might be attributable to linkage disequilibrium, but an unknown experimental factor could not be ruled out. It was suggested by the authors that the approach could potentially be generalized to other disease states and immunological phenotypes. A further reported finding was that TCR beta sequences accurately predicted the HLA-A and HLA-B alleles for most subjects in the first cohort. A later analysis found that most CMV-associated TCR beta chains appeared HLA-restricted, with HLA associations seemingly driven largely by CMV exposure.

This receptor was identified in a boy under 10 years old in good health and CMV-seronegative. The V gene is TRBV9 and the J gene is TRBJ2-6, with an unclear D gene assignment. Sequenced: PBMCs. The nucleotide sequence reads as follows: TGTGCCAGCAGCGTCACTGGGGCCAACGTCCTGACTTTC. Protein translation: CASSVTGANVLTF.